This TCR beta chain was sequenced for a study of Graves' ophthalmopathy and Graves' hyperthyroidism. Study-wide background: Peripheral blood was collected at initial diagnosis, before any treatment.

RNA transcripts were the template, and TCR beta CDR3 regions were amplified from them. An opening RT-PCR round employed HTBI primers and preceded a second-round multiplex PCR. MiXCR, run by TCRdb on the multiplex PCR reads, gives a single entry per CDR3 protein. The sample contains 650,000 to 900,000 distinct CDR3 sequences, approximately 40% of which appear only once. The J segment lost 9 bases and the V segment lost 6 bases, leaving 14 bases of the junction unmatched. The CDR3 has 16 amino acids. The germline V gene encodes CDR1 SQVTM and CDR2 ANQGSEA. This clonotype was obtained from an adult man with Graves' ophthalmopathy. The chain carries TRBV29-1 and TRBJ1-6; 10 bases fit TRBD1. What was sequenced was peripheral blood. CDR3 in amino acids: CSVRVTGGEMFSPLHF. The CDR3 DNA follows: TGCAGCGTCCGTGTGACAGGGGGCGAGATGTTTTCACCCCTCCACTTT.